This note documents a single T cell receptor beta chain sequence. Its antigen is still unknown. This CDR3 is built from 13 residues. Germline CDR1 SGHTA, CDR2 FQGTGA. Trimming shortened V by 6 bases and J by 3 bases, and 11 bases separated the two germline ends. One entry per CDR3 protein, called by TCRdb with MiXCR from the multiplex PCR reads. The sample shows 170,000 or so distinct CDR3 sequences, roughly a third of them seen only once. Samples came from axillary lymph nodes draining the breast cancer. The data belong to a study of breast tumors, draining lymph nodes, adjacent tissues. The study's findings and limits: Tumor repertoires ranked between lymph nodes and nontumor tissue in diversity, with V and J gene preferences.

The chain links TRBV7-3 to TRBJ1-1; perhaps TRBD1 as D (5 bases). This sequence was found in a female donor with breast cancer. Some clones in this sample may be carry-over from other donors' samples. The specimen was axillary lymph node tissue. In DNA form, the CDR3 reads TGTGCCAGCAGTGAGGGGACGGACACTGAAGCTTTCTTT. As protein: CASSEGTDTEAFF.